The sequence of this T cell receptor beta chain was determined in a study of human thymus T cells. Study-level results: Use of V and J genes seemed skewed within the thymic and blood repertoires.

Obtained as resections during corrective heart surgery, the thymus tissue was then studied. A remark on this clone: What it recognizes is unknown.

Sequencing used immunoSEQ multiplex PCR; TCRdb keeps in-frame clones, though not all of them. The sample includes under 95,000 clones, approximately 95% of them seen just once. The receptor was derived from a girl in the first two years of life with a congenital heart defect but otherwise immunologically healthy. What was sequenced was thymus tissue.

Here the CDR3 DNA reads TGTGCCAGTGGCCAAAACGAGCAGTACTTC. As protein: CASGQNEQYF. The chain joins TRBV19 to TRBJ2-7, with D unresolved. The ends were cut back, 8 bases at V and 5 bases at J, with 7 bases in the middle. Germline V lookup: CDR1 LNHDA, CDR2 SQIVND (reference sequence). CDR3 length equals 10 residues.